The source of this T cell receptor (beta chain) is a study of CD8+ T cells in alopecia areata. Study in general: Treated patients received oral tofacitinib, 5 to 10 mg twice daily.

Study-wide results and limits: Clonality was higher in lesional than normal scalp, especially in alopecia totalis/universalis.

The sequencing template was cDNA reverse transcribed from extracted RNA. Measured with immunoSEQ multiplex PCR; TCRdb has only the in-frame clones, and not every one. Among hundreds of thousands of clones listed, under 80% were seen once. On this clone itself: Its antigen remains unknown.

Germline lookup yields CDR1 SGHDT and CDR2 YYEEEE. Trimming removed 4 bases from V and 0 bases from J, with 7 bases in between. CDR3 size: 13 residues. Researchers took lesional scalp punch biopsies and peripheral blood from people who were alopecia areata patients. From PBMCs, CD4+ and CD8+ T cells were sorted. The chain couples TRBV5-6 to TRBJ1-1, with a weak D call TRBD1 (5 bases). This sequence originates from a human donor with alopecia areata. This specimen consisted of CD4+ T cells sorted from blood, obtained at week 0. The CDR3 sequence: CASSGAMNTEAFF. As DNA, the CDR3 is TGTGCCAGCAGCGGGGCTATGAACACTGAAGCTTTCTTT. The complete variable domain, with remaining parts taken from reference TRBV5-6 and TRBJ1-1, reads DAGVTQSPTHLIKTRGQQVTLRCSPKSGHDTVSWYQQALGQGPQFIFQYYEEEERQRGNFPDRFSGHQFPNYSSELNVNALLLGDSALYLCASSGAMNTEAFFGQGTRLTVV.